This T cell receptor (beta chain) was sequenced in a study of OX40 agonist ivuxolimab in advanced cancers. Across the study: An anti-OX40 (CD134) antibody with agonistic activity, ivuxolimab, was administered to patients. Whole-study results and caveats: Near-lowest levels of clonal expansion characterized partial responders at 0.1-3.0 mg/kg.

TCRdb keeps only in-frame clones here, not all; method: immunoSEQ multiplex PCR. The data hold approximately 120,000 clones, with under 95% observed a single time. Note on this clone: Its antigen remains unidentified.

The sequencing used CD4+ or CD8+ T cells sorted from blood, collected in a trial of the OX40 agonist ivuxolimab. The origin of this receptor is an adult with an advanced solid tumor such as melanoma, head and neck, liver or kidney cancer.

The DNA of the CDR3 is TGTGCCAGCTCTCCTCCTGGGACTAGCGTCTACAATGAGCAGTTCTTC. Amino acids: CASSPPGTSVYNEQFF. This chain joins TRBV27 and TRBJ2-1; 10 bases fit TRBD2. Germline CDR1 reads MNHEY; CDR2 reads SMNVEV (reference sequence). The J segment lost 3 bases and the V segment lost 8 bases, leaving 10 bases of the junction unmatched. This CDR3 is built from 16 residues.